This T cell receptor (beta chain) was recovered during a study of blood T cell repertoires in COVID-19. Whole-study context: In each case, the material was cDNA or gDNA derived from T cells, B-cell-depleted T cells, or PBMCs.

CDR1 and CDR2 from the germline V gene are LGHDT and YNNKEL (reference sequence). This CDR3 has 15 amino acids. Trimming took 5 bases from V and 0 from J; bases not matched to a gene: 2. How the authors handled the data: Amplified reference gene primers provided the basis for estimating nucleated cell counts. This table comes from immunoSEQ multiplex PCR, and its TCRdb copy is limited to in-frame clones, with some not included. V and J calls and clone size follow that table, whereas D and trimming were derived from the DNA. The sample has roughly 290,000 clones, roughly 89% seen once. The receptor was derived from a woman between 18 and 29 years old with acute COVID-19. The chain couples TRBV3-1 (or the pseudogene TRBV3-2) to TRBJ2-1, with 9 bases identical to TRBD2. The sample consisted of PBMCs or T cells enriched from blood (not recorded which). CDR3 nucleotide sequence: TGTGCCAGCAGCAGCGGGGGGAGCTCCTACAATGAGCAGTTCTTC. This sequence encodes CASSSGGSSYNEQFF.